This T cell receptor beta chain stems from a study of blood T cell repertoires in COVID-19. Original handling: Estimation of nucleated cell counts relied on the amplification of reference gene primers. Measured with immunoSEQ multiplex PCR; TCRdb has only the in-frame clones, and not every one. V, J and clone size are those of that table, while D and trimming were read from the DNA. The top ten clones hold roughly 8.4% of a sample with almost 200,000 clones, roughly nine tenths of them seen once. All enrollees were about 18 to 89 years old and from about 24 US areas. Recovery meant two consecutive negative NP/OP PCR tests, professional clearance, or resolved symptoms. Germline CDR1 is MNHEY and CDR2 is SMNVEV (reference sequence). This CDR3 has 16 amino acids. V gave up 0 bases and J gave up 8 bases; unmatched junction bases: 9.

The V and J genes are TRBV27 and TRBJ1-2; 10 nucleotides agree with TRBD1. This TCR derives from a woman aged 18-29 years who had recovered from COVID-19. The sequencing input was PBMCs or T cells enriched from blood (not recorded which). CDR3 DNA: TGTGCCAGCAGTTTATCGGAGGGACAGGGGCTGCGCGGCTACACCTTC. Its translation is CASSLSEGQGLRGYTF.